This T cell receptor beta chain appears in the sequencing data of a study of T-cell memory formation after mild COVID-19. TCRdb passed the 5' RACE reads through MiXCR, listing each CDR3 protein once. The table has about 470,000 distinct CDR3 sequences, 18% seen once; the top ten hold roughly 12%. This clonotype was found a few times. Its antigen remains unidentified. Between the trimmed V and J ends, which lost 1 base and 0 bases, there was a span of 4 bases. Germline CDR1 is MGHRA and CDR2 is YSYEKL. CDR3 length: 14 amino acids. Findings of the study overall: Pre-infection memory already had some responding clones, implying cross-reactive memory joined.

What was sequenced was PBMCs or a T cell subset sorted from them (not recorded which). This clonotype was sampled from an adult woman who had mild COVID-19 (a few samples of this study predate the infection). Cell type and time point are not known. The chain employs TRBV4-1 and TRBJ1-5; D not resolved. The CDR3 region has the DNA TGCGCCAGCAGCCAAGGGGTTAGCAATCAGCCCCAGCATTTT. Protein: CASSQGVSNQPQHF.